This T cell receptor beta chain appears in the sequencing data of a study of cytomegalovirus exposure and HLA in healthy donors. Study-wide results and limits: A previous analysis found most TCR beta V segments productive roughly 87% or roughly 30% of the time. A later analysis showed that HLA-associated TCR beta chains had undergone more clonal expansion than equally common others. As a later analysis showed, a missense DCLRE1C variant was linked to trimming of TCR beta V- and J-genes.

A remark on this clone: Its antigen remains unknown. At one end the junction does not follow the germline gene, possibly because of a read error.

Germline V gene sequence: CDR1 SGHVS, CDR2 FQNEAQ. This CDR3 contains 14 residues. The study ran its PCR with 60 Vbeta and 13 Jbeta primers. TCRdb's table, derived via immunoSEQ multiplex PCR, lists solely in-frame clones and lacks some. This table holds about 160,000 clones, roughly 79% found once. Material: PBMCs. The chain joins TRBV7-8 to TRBJ1-5, with TRBD1 matching 8 bases. This TCR derives from a middle-aged man in good health and CMV-seronegative. The CDR3 sequence: CASSGDRPNPPQHF. CDR3 DNA sequence: TGTGCCAGCAGCGGGGACAGGCCGAATCCGCCCCAGCATTTT.